The next 27 T cell receptor beta chains were all read from a single sample in a study of T cell responses to AZD1222 COVID-19 vaccine. Clones were read by immunoSEQ multiplex PCR, and TCRdb kept only the in-frame ones, dropping some. The table lists about 120,000 clones, around 85% of them singletons. The starting material was peripheral blood, obtained on day 0 of AZD1222 vaccination. The receptor set was obtained from an adult in good health.

This clone was picked up a small number of times. The chain recombines TRBV19 with TRBJ1-6; 9 bases agree with TRBD1. V lost 3 bases, J lost 9 bases, and 3 bases stayed unmatched. The CDR3 spans 14 residues. Germline V gene data show CDR1 as LNHDA and CDR2 as SQIVND (reference sequence). The CDR3 protein is CASSIVDRGSPLHF. The CDR3, as DNA: TGTGCCAGTAGTATTGTGGACAGGGGTTCACCCCTCCACTTT.

The chain employs TRBV6-2 or TRBV6-3 and TRBJ2-7, with 11 bases lining up with TRBD2. Germline assignment: CDR1 MNHEY and CDR2 SVGEGT. CDR3 length: 15 amino acids. The V gene end was trimmed by 5 bases and the J gene end by 11 bases; junction bases not matched to a gene: 14. The CDR3: CASSLTSGGYGGEYF. In DNA form, the CDR3 reads TGTGCCAGCAGTCTCACTAGCGGGGGTTACGGAGGCGAGTACTTC.

This chain joins TRBV11-2 and TRBJ1-6; D not resolved. Per germline, CDR1 SGHAT and CDR2 FQNNGV. The CDR3 has 13 amino acids. V lost 1 base, J lost 7 bases, and 5 bases lay in between. The CDR3 is CASSLADNSPLHF. The CDR3 DNA is TGTGCCAGCAGCTTAGCGGACAATTCACCCCTCCACTTT.

The chain carries TRBV30 and TRBJ2-1; no firm D call. The ends were cut back, 2 bases at V and 6 bases at J, with 5 bases in the middle. Looked up from germline, CDR1 is GTSNPN and CDR2 is SVGIG (reference sequence). The CDR3 spans 11 residues. CDR3 protein: CAWSPINEQFF. DNA of the CDR3: TGTGCCTGGAGTCCTATCAATGAGCAGTTCTTC.

The rearrangement joins TRBV5-1 to TRBJ2-7; TRBD1 agrees at 12 bases. Germline values: CDR1 SGHRS, CDR2 YFSETQ. The CDR3 totals 15 residues. V trimming: 3 bases; J trimming: 6 bases; junction bases outside the gene matches: 7. Here the CDR3 DNA reads TGCGCCAGCAGCTCGACCGGGACAGGGGGCGCCGAGCAGTACTTC. It translates to CASSSTGTGGAEQYF.

J is TRBJ2-3 and V is TRBV5-4, with 16 positions matching TRBD2. V dropped 3 bases and J dropped 5; count of bases not matched to a gene: 3. Germline V lookup: CDR1 SGHNT, CDR2 YYREEE (reference sequence). CDR3 size: 16 residues. The DNA of the CDR3 is TGTGCCAGCAGCTCCGGGACTAGCGGGGGGGGAGATACGCAGTATTTT. It encodes CASSSGTSGGGDTQYF. Together with reference TRBV5-4 and TRBJ2-3, the CDR3 gives the full variable domain: ETGVTQSPTHLIKTRGQQVTLRCSSQSGHNTVSWYQQALGQGPQFIFQYYREEENGRGNFPPRFSGLQFPNYSSELNVNALELDDSALYLCASSSGTSGGGDTQYFGPGTRLTVL.

This clone occurred once. V usage is TRBV4-1 and J usage is TRBJ2-7; possible D gene TRBD2, 5 bases. The CDR3 is made up of 15 amino acids. The V end was cut by 0 bases, the J end by 2 bases, with 11 bases between. The germline CDR1 and CDR2 sequences are MGHRA and YSYEKL. The CDR3 loop reads CASSQDLPSTYEQYF. In nucleotides, the CDR3 is TGCGCCAGCAGCCAAGACCTACCTAGCACCTACGAGCAGTACTTC.

CDR3 protein: CASSLEGGASNQPQHF. The CDR3 coding sequence is TGCGCCAGCAGCTTGGAGGGGGGCGCGAGCAATCAGCCCCAGCATTTT. This chain connects TRBV5-1 to TRBJ1-5, with D maybe TRBD1 (6 bases). Germline V gene sequence: CDR1 SGHRS, CDR2 YFSETQ. The CDR3 loop spans 16 amino acids. With 0 bases removed from V and 1 base from J, the gap between germline ends came to 11 bases.

The chain combines TRBV7-9 with TRBJ1-4, with 9 bases identical to TRBD1. The CDR3 has 15 residues. Germline V gene lookup returns CDR1 SEHNR and CDR2 FQNEAQ (reference sequence). The ends lost 5 bases at V and 7 bases at J; junction bases unmatched: 8. The CDR3 loop reads CASSETGGKSEKLFF. CDR3 in DNA: TGTGCCAGCAGCGAAACAGGGGGCAAGTCTGAAAAACTGTTTTTT.

The chain is built from TRBV12-3 or TRBV12-4 and TRBJ1-4; D not certain. This CDR3 comprises 13 residues. V lost 3 bases to trimming and J lost 8 bases, with 10 bases between them. The CDR3 protein is CASSLEPREKLFF. The CDR3 nucleotides read TGTGCCAGCAGTTTGGAGCCAAGGGAAAAACTGTTTTTT.

Worth noting for this clone: The conserved phenylalanine or tryptophan is not found at the CDR3 terminus, so this likely reflects a read error. The DNA is omitted, as the CDR3 cannot be located on it reliably, and the CDR3 follows TCRdb's listing. This chain connects TRBV9 to TRBJ2-7; the D call TRBD1 from the table was never checked on the DNA. The CDR3 comprises 13 residues, both ends counted. Germline V lookup: CDR1 SGDLS, CDR2 YYNGEE. CDR3 in amino acids: CASSVDRQVRVET.

V usage is TRBV3-1 (or the pseudogene TRBV3-2) and J usage is TRBJ1-6, with D unclear. Germline V CDR1 and CDR2: LGHDT, YNNKEL (reference sequence). The CDR3 has 15 amino acids. V was cut by 2 bases and J by 8 bases, with 13 bases left in between. In DNA form, the CDR3 reads TGTGCCAGCAGCCAATTCTATGGGCCCGATTCACCCCTCCACTTT. It is translated as CASSQFYGPDSPLHF.

The genes are TRBV20-1 and TRBJ1-2; D remains ambiguous. The CDR3 length is 11 residues. V lost 8 bases and J 7 bases, leaving 14 bases between the germline ends. Germline CDR1 is DFQATT and CDR2 is SNEGSKA (reference sequence). The CDR3 DNA follows: TGCAGTTTCCCCTTTAGGGTTGGCTACACCTTC. This codes for CSFPFRVGYTF.

Note on this clone: Other DNA sequences within the sample encode an identical CDR3. The genes are TRBV29-1 and TRBJ2-5, with 7 bases matching TRBD1. This CDR3 has 12 residues. CDR1 SQVTM and CDR2 ANQGSEA come from the germline V gene. Trimming removed 3 bases from V and 2 bases from J; junction bases left unmatched: 0. CDR3 bases: TGCAGCGTTGACAGGGGGCAAGAGACCCAGTACTTC. Its translation: CSVDRGQETQYF.

The chain is built from TRBV7-2 and TRBJ2-3; possible D gene TRBD2, 5 bases. The germline gives CDR1 SGHTA, CDR2 FQGNSA. The CDR3 loop spans 15 amino acids. The V end was cut by 1 base, the J end by 4 bases, with 12 bases between. The chain's CDR3 is CASSLGGYRADTQYF. The CDR3 coding sequence is TGTGCCAGCAGCTTAGGCGGGTATCGGGCAGATACGCAGTATTTT.

This clone was counted a few times. The chain is built from TRBV5-6 and TRBJ1-5; D unclear. Per germline, CDR1 SGHDT and CDR2 YYEEEE. V was pared by 3 bases and J by 0 bases, with 7 bases between. The CDR3 has 14 amino acids. The CDR3 bases are TGTGCCAGCAGCTCTTTATATAGCAATCAGCCCCAGCATTTT. Encoded protein: CASSSLYSNQPQHF.

The V call is TRBV6-6, the J call TRBJ2-7, with 7 bases lining up with TRBD1. Germline CDR1 MNHNY, CDR2 SVGAGI (reference sequence). J was trimmed by 5 bases and V by 5 bases; bases with no gene match: 12. CDR3 length equals 15 residues. This chain's CDR3 is CASSPPTGFVHEQYF. The DNA of the CDR3 is TGTGCCAGCAGTCCACCGACAGGGTTCGTCCACGAGCAGTACTTC.

The V call is TRBV19, the J call TRBJ1-4; 7 positions agree with TRBD1. This CDR3 spans 12 amino acids. CDR1 is LNHDA and CDR2 is SQIVND in the germline V gene (reference sequence). Trimming took 6 bases from V and 5 from J; bases not matched to a gene: 0. The CDR3 nucleotides read TGTGCCAGTAGACAGGGGAATGAAAAACTGTTTTTT. It yields the protein CASRQGNEKLFF.

This chain uses TRBV25-1 with TRBJ2-7; D uncertain. The V end was cut by 10 bases, the J end by 6 bases, with 19 bases between. The CDR3 has 13 amino acids. In germline, CDR1 is MGHDK, CDR2 SYGVNS. The CDR3 nucleotides are TGTGCCAACACGATTTCCTCACCCTGCGAGCAGTACTTC. Amino acid sequence: CANTISSPCEQYF.

This chain links TRBV6-4 with TRBJ2-1; 9 bases align to TRBD2. The CDR3 has 14 amino acids. In germline, CDR1 is MRHNA, CDR2 SNTAGT. Unmatched junction bases numbered 7, after V lost 7 bases and J lost 6 bases. CDR3: CASKIAGEVNEQFF. The CDR3 DNA follows: TGTGCCAGCAAAATAGCGGGGGAGGTCAATGAGCAGTTCTTC.

This clone was counted once. The J gene is TRBJ2-7, the V gene TRBV5-1, with 7 positions matching TRBD1. The V segment lost 2 bases and the J segment 6 bases; nucleotides outside the gene matches: 8. CDR3 length: 14 amino acids. Germline V gives CDR1 SGHRS, CDR2 YFSETQ. The CDR3 protein is CASSFPGTVLEQYF. The CDR3 DNA sequence: TGCGCCAGCAGCTTCCCAGGGACAGTGCTCGAGCAGTACTTC.

The V gene is TRBV6-2 or TRBV6-3, the J gene TRBJ2-7, with D maybe TRBD2 (5 bases). V dropped 7 bases and J dropped 3 bases, with 19 bases sitting between them. Per germline, CDR1 MNHEY and CDR2 SVGEGT. This CDR3 spans 15 amino acids. The CDR3, as DNA: TGTGCCAGCAACCCCGGGCGTGGGAGAGGCTACGAGCAGTACTTC. As protein: CASNPGRGRGYEQYF.

This chain links TRBV3-1 (or the pseudogene TRBV3-2) with TRBJ2-3; D call uncertain. This CDR3 comprises 13 residues. Germline-derived CDR1 and CDR2 are LGHDT and YNNKEL (reference sequence). Between the trimmed V and J ends, which lost 0 bases and 9 bases, there was a span of 10 bases. The CDR3 region has the DNA TGTGCCAGCAGCCAAGATGCTGGGGAAACGCAGTATTTT. Encoded protein: CASSQDAGETQYF.

The rearrangement uses TRBV9 and TRBJ1-4, with TRBD1 as a possible D gene (5 bases). This CDR3 region has 16 residues. Germline V gene data show CDR1 as SGDLS and CDR2 as YYNGEE. V gave up 3 bases and J gave up 5 bases, with 17 bases separating them. Written as DNA, the CDR3 is TGTGCCAGCAGCGGGAGAGACAGAACAAAAAATGAAAAACTGTTTTTT. This gives the protein CASSGRDRTKNEKLFF.

The genes are TRBV9 and TRBJ2-7, with D perhaps TRBD2 (6 bases). CDR1 and CDR2 from the germline V gene are SGDLS and YYNGEE. The CDR3 runs 15 residues. The V and J ends lost 2 bases and 4 bases respectively, with 16 bases between them. Here the CDR3 DNA reads TGTGCCAGCAGCGTCCTCTCGGGACTGACATACGAGCAGTACTTC. Encoded protein: CASSVLSGLTYEQYF.

J is TRBJ2-1 and V is TRBV5-1; D gene unclear. V gave up 0 bases and J gave up 0 bases, with 10 bases separating them. The CDR3 consists of 16 residues. CDR1 and CDR2 (germline): SGHRS, YFSETQ. As DNA, the CDR3 is TGCGCCAGCAGCTTGGAGTCCGGAAGCTCCTACAATGAGCAGTTCTTC. It codes for CASSLESGSSYNEQFF.

This chain uses TRBV28 with TRBJ2-2; TRBD1 aligns across 7 bases. J lost 3 bases, V lost 5 bases, and 6 bases had no gene match. The V gene's germline CDR1 is MDHEN and CDR2 SYDVKM. The CDR3 length is 15 residues. CDR3 in amino acids: CASSIRQGDTGELFF. The DNA for the CDR3 is TGTGCCAGCAGTATTCGACAGGGCGACACCGGGGAGCTGTTTTTT.